This TCR beta chain appears in the sequencing data of a study of OX40 agonist ivuxolimab in advanced cancers. Here immunoSEQ multiplex PCR was the method, and the copy in TCRdb shows in-frame clones only, minus some. The data show some 40,000 clones, 70% to 90% seen once. V was clipped by 5 bases and J by 2 bases, with 11 bases between them. CDR1 is SGHRS, CDR2 YFSETQ, per germline. The CDR3 contains 13 residues. This TCR came from an adult with an advanced solid tumor such as melanoma, head and neck, liver or kidney cancer. This chain connects TRBV5-1 to TRBJ2-7; either TRBD1 or TRBD2 may fit D (6 bases each). Here the sequenced sample was CD4+ or CD8+ T cells sorted from blood, taken in a trial of the OX40 agonist ivuxolimab. The CDR3 spells CASRNREAYEQYF. The DNA of the CDR3 is TGCGCCAGCAGAAACAGGGAGGCCTACGAGCAGTACTTC. Full variable domain (missing parts from reference TRBV5-1 and TRBJ2-7): KAGVTQTPRYLIKTRGQQVTLSCSPISGHRSVSWYQQTPGQGLQFLFEYFSETQRNKGNFPGRFSGRQFSNSRSEMNVSTLELGDSALYLCASRNREAYEQYFGPGTRLTVT.